What follows describes a single T cell receptor beta chain. Its antigen has not been determined. Base qualities are missing; no much larger clone stands one base away. These data originate in a study of cytomegalovirus exposure and HLA in healthy donors (dated by TCRdb to about 2017). About the investigation overall: According to an earlier analysis of around 600 of the donors, 200 million or so T cells yielded 100 million or so unique TCR beta sequences and about 300 Gb of sequence data. Using immunosequencing, the study profiled T cell repertoires from about 620 subjects and related those repertoires to cytomegalovirus serostatus. Among about 410 genotyped donors of the cohort, an average of around 240,000 unique TCR beta nucleotide sequences was sequenced per donor, of which about 18% were non-productive. About five DR-DQ haplotypes were treated as single units for association and clustering because of strong linkage in the cohort. The study aimed to test whether signatures of past pathogen exposure could be identified by cataloging public T cell receptors. Of the roughly 400 genotyped donors, approximately 80% fell in the genetic ancestry cluster associated with self-reported Caucasian donors. Alongside the repertoire data, information on donor age, sex, ethnicity and CMV serostatus was compiled. HLA typing covered class I and class II loci at four-digit resolution. Along with the roughly 670-subject first cohort, a separate validation cohort of approximately 110 different subjects was used. To predict cytomegalovirus infection status, the study brought together high-throughput TCR immunosequencing, statistical association of individual TCRs with disease status, and machine learning. The later analysis used no new phenotypic data to find candidate immune exposures, relying instead on TCR beta sequences and their occurrence across donors. An earlier analysis of fewer than 750 of the donors used high-throughput TCR beta sequencing to judge whether each TCR beta V gene segment behaved as functional or pseudogenic. Every discovery cohort repertoire had been produced on one sequencing platform. A later analysis re-analyzed previously published TCR beta repertoires from about 600 donors and added high-resolution HLA genotyping to study TCR occurrence patterns. About 280 gigabases of sequencing data and approximately 92 million unique TCR sequences made up an early release that covered around 640 HLA-typed donors. The number of donors typed differed by locus, with about 629-630 for A, B, C, DRB1 and DQB1, about 500 for DQA1, approximately 580 for DPA1, and 400 to 490 for DPB1. A later genetic analysis used genome-wide SNP genotypes for about three fifths of the roughly 700 donors, treating that subset as a discovery cohort.

What the authors observed across the whole study: Assigning TCR associations to individual alleles was difficult when HLA alleles, especially DR and DQ, strongly co-occurred. Most CMV-associated TCR beta chains appeared to be HLA-restricted in a later analysis, and the HLA associations seemed to be driven largely by CMV exposure. A further reported finding was that TCR beta sequences accurately predicted the HLA-A and HLA-B alleles for most subjects in the first cohort. In a later analysis, TCR association rates were found to vary across HLA loci, with the most associated TCRs seen for DRB1 alleles and the fewest for HLA-C alleles. Several of the top co-occurrence clusters appeared to be linked to parvovirus B19, influenza, CMV and Epstein-Barr virus, according to a later analysis. A total of around 150 TCR beta chains were listed by the study as associated with cytomegalovirus. In a later analysis, HLA-associated TCR beta chains were found to be more clonally expanded and to have lower generation probabilities than equally common non-associated chains. V-gene and J-gene trimming of TCR beta chains was associated with a missense DCLRE1C variant in a later genetic analysis, and the association was replicated in an independent cohort. According to the authors, the approach could potentially be generalized to other disease states and immunological phenotypes. According to a later genetic analysis, donors in an Asian-associated ancestry cluster had fewer N-insertions in productive TCRs than the approximately 690-donor mean. In an earlier analysis of 587 of the donors, most TCR beta V segments appeared in productive rearrangements about 90% or about 30% of the time, broadly matching IMGT annotations. A cluster of highly shared sequence variants was judged likely to be a technical artifact of the sequencing pipeline. Three of the identified cytomegalovirus-associated TCR beta chains were confirmed in vitro to be specific for cytomegalovirus antigens. CMV serostatus was the only immune exposure information available for the cohort. In a later analysis, over 15,000 TCR beta sequences were associated with specific HLA alleles at a false discovery rate of 0.05. The cohort was sequenced for TCR beta chains only, and without alpha or paired-chain data the features that could be detected were limited. Over 15 rarely observed V segments, including chromosome 9 orphons, were excluded from the earlier analysis of a few hundred of the donors because counts were too low. Cytomegalovirus status was reported to be diagnosed by the classifier with high specificity and sensitivity in both the original and validation cohorts. Correlated functional status among segregating V segments might be attributable to linkage disequilibrium, but an unknown experimental factor could not be ruled out. The presence/absence analyses assumed that sequencing depth was roughly uniform across donors, and that assumption may not be true. Most TCR sequences were observed very rarely across donors, whereas some public TCRs were present in many individuals. HLA typing was unavailable for some donors at each locus, so association tests used only the typed subset.

The cohort comprised hundreds of healthy bone marrow donors. At the time of sampling, every cohort member was nominally healthy, though immune exposures that went unrecorded were likely present. The donor was CMV seropositive and belonged to the group of around 300 seropositive cohort members. Every donor gave a peripheral blood sample, and the peripheral blood mononuclear cells from that sample were used for TCR beta sequencing. Genomic DNA extraction from the blood cell samples was performed with the Qiagen DNeasy Blood Extraction Kit. The library was made by the immunoSEQ multiplex PCR assay. For the multiplex PCR, a mixture combining 60 forward primers for TCR Vbeta segments and 13 reverse primers for TCR Jbeta segments was used. A multiplex PCR assay on genomic DNA amplified the CDR3 region of rearranged TCR beta genes. On the Illumina HiSeq System, the amplified TCR beta libraries were sequenced as 87-base-pair reads. The published analysis was carried out like this. A later analysis counted about 80 million unique TCR beta chains across the 670 or so repertoires, and 10 million to 12 million of these chains were shared by at least two donors. Raw reads were error-corrected and collapsed into unique sequences with a nearest-neighbor algorithm that merged closely related sequences to remove PCR and sequencing errors. Alignment of CDR3 sequences to IMGT reference sequences was used to assign V, D and J gene segments. For a sequence to be retained, at least a six-nucleotide match to both a V gene segment and a J gene segment was required. A rearrangement counted as productive if the CDR3 had no stop codons and remained in frame with V and J, and every other rearrangement counted as non-productive. CDR3 was defined according to IMGT convention as the region running from the second conserved V-encoded cysteine to the conserved J-encoded phenylalanine. In an earlier analysis of roughly 580 of the donors, sequences lacking an unambiguous match to a single V gene segment were excluded. In an earlier analysis of 587 of the donors, V segments were called functional above 56.7% productive rearrangements and were called segregating when the between-donor standard deviation exceeded 5%. A statistical classification framework was built to diagnose cytomegalovirus status from the catalog of TCR beta chain sequences. A later analysis assigned V and J genes by comparing TCR nucleotide sequences with IMGT/GENE-DB human TR gene sequences. Using the TCRdist pipeline, a later analysis assigned CDR3 sequences along with most-parsimonious VDJ recombination scenarios. A later analysis defined each TCR beta chain by its CDR3 amino acid sequence plus V-gene family, and excluded reads lacking a unique V-gene family. In a later analysis, 450 to 600 highly shared, low-generation-probability nucleotide sequences were removed to address suspected cross-contamination and a sequencing artifact. In a later analysis, a clonal expansion index was calculated for each public chain from normalized within-repertoire ranks of inferred template counts. In a later analysis, generation probabilities were computed using a VDJ recombination model fitted to out-of-frame rearrangements, and the results were checked against IGoR. In a later analysis, TCR-TCR, TCR-HLA and TCR-CMV co-occurrence was scored with hypergeometric tests, and a repertoire-size bias correction was applied to TCR pairs. A later analysis estimated false discovery rates by permuting HLA or CMV assignments 20 times. In a later analysis, co-occurring TCRs were grouped with DBSCAN, and TCRdist sequence similarity was added when clustering was performed within HLA-allele-positive subsets. Repertoires with fewer than 30,000 or more than 120,000 public chains, plus five repertoires with anomalous nucleotide sharing, were excluded from co-occurrence clustering. TCRdb holds this immuneACCESS table with in-frame rearrangements only. Some clones are missing; in checked studies, unresolved V genes explain under half, and the rest has no known cause. V and J calls and clone size are as listed in that table; D and trimming were resolved from the DNA. For this sample the table gives about 130,000 clones, of which more than 65% were detected only once. 2.6% of the sample goes to the ten largest clones.

Sequenced sample: PBMCs. This sequence originates from a woman in her fifties or sixties in good health and CMV-seropositive.

The CDR3: CASSYTGTGDEQYF. DNA sequence: TGTGCCAGCAGTTACACCGGGACAGGAGACGAGCAGTACTTC. Here the chain combines TRBV6-5 and TRBJ2-7; TRBD1 lines up with 8 middle nucleotides. From the cysteine up to the phenylalanine, the CDR3 has a length of 14 residues. Only the CDR3 part of the read is kept: 42 bases, read in frame from the first base. V trim: 2 bases; J trim: 5 bases; unmatched bases: 5. For CDR1 and CDR2, the germline V gene lists MNHEY and SVGAGI.